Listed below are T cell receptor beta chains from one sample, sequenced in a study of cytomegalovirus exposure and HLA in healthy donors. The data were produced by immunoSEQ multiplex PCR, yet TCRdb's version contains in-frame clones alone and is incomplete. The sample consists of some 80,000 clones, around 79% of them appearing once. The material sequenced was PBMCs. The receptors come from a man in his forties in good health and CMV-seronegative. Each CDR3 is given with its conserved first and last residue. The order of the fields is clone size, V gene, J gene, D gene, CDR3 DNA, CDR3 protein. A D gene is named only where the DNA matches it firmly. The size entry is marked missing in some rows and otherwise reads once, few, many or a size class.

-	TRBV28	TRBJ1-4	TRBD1	TGTGCCAGCAGTTTAAGCGGACAGGGGCTACGGGAAAAACTGTTTTTT	CASSLSGQGLREKLFF
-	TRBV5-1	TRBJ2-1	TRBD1	TGCGCCAGCAGCTTGAGTGGACAGGGATTCAATGAGCAGTTCTTC	CASSLSGQGFNEQFF
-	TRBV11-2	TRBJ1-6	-	TGTGCCAGCAGCTCCCTTGGAGGTGGTTCACCCCTCCACTTT	CASSSLGGGSPLHF
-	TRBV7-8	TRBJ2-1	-	TGTGCCAGCAGCCCTTCAGCGTACGGTGAGCAGTTCTTC	CASSPSAYGEQFF
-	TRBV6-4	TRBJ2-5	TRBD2	TGTGCCAGCACCTCCGCTAGCGGGAGTAAAGAGACCCAGTACTTC	CASTSASGSKETQYF
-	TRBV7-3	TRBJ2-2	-	TGTGCCAGCAGCTTAAACTTGAATAGAGTCGCGAACACCGGGGAGCTGTTTTTT	CASSLNLNRVANTGELFF
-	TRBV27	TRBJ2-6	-	TGTGCCAGCAGTTTATATGGGGAAGGGGGGGCCAACGGCCTGACTTTC	CASSLYGEGGANGLTF
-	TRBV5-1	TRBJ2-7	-	TGCGCCAGCAGCTTGGAGCCGGGGTGGGCCTACGAGCAGTACTTC	CASSLEPGWAYEQYF
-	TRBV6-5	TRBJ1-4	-	TGTGCCAGCAGACCAGGGTCGGCTAATGAAAAACTGTTTTTT	CASRPGSANEKLFF
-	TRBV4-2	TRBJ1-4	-	TGTGCCAGCAGCATAGGACAGAGTAATGAAAAACTGTTTTTT	CASSIGQSNEKLFF
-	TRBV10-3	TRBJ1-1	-	TGTGCCATCAGTCCGAGAGGAGAGAACACTGAAGCTTTCTTT	CAISPRGENTEAFF
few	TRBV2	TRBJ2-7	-	TGTGCCAGCAGTGTCTTTTACGAGCAGTACTTC	CASSVFYEQYF
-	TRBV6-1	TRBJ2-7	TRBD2	TGTGCCAGCAGAGAAAGGCTAGCGGGAGCCTACGAGCAGTACTTC	CASRERLAGAYEQYF
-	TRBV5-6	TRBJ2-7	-	TGTGCCAGCAGCCTCAATTTAGCTTCCCACGAGCAGTACTTC	CASSLNLASHEQYF
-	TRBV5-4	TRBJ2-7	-	TGTGCCAGCAGCTTGGACAGGAACGAGCAGTACTTC	CASSLDRNEQYF
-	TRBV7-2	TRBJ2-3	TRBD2	TGTGCCAGCAGCTTAGCCGCAATCGGGCTAGCGGGATTATCAGATACGCAGTATTTT	CASSLAAIGLAGLSDTQYF
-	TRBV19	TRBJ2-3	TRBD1	TGTGCCAGTAGTATGGGGACAGGTAGCACAGATACGCAGTATTTT	CASSMGTGSTDTQYF
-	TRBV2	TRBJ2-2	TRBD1	TGTGCCAGCAGGACAGGGCTCCCCGGGGAGCTGTTTTTT	CASRTGLPGELFF
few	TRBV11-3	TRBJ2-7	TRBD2	TGTGCCAGCAGCCTGGGGCTAGCGGGGTCCTACGAGCAGTACTTC	CASSLGLAGSYEQYF
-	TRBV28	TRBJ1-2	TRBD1	TGTGCCAGCAGTTCCGGACAGGGAACCAACTATGGCTACACCTTC	CASSSGQGTNYGYTF
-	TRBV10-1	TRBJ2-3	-	TGCGCCAGCAGGTTAATAGGGGATCTTGGGGGGAGCGGGACAGATACGCAGTATTTT	CASRLIGDLGGSGTDTQYF
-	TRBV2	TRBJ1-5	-	TGTGCCAGCAGTGAAGGGGAGCGGACCCAGCATTTT	CASSEGERTQHF
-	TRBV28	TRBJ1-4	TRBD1	TGTGCCAGCAGAGGGGGCAGGGGGAATGAAAAACTGTTTTTT	CASRGGRGNEKLFF
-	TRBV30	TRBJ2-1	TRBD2	TGTGCCTGGGGGACTAGTCTGGGTGAGCAGTTCTTC	CAWGTSLGEQFF
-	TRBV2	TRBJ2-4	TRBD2	TGTGCCAGCAGTGTATCGGGACTAGCGGGAGGGGGAAACAGTCAGTACTTC	CASSVSGLAGGGNSQYF
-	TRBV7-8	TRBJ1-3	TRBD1	TGTGCCAGCAGCTCCCGAACAGGGACAGGGGGAAACACCATATATTTT	CASSSRTGTGGNTIYF
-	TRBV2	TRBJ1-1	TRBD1	TGTGCCAGCAGTGCGCTGGGACAGGGATCGGGAACTGAAGCTTTCTTT	CASSALGQGSGTEAFF
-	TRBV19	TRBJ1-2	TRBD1	TGTGCCAGTAGGGGACAGGGCAACAGGGGCGGCTACACCTTC	CASRGQGNRGGYTF
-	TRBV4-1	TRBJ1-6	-	TGCGCCAGCAGCCAAGATAGCTCACCCCTCCACTTT	CASSQDSSPLHF
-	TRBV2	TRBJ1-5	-	TGTGCCAGCACCCGAAGACAGGTTAGCAATCAGCCCCAGCATTTT	CASTRRQVSNQPQHF
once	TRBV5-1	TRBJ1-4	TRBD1	TGCGCCAGCAGCCTCGGGACAGCAACTAATGAAAAACTGTTTTTT	CASSLGTATNEKLFF
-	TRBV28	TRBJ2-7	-	TGTGCCACCACAACCCCCCGCCGACTAGTCCCCTACGAGCAGTACTTC	CATTTPRRLVPYEQYF
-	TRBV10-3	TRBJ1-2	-	TGTGCCATCAGTGAGTCGAAGACAGCCGAGGACTACACCTTC	CAISESKTAEDYTF
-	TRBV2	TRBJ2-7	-	TGTGCCAGCAGTGTTGGCCCCCCCAACCGCGTTGGAGCGGCATACGAGCAGTACTTC	CASSVGPPNRVGAAYEQYF
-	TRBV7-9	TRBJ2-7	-	TGTGCCAGCAGCTTCAGGATTTACGAGCAGTACTTC	CASSFRIYEQYF
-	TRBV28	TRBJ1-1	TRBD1	TGTGCCAGCAGTCTACAGGGGCGGAACACTGAAGCTTTCTTT	CASSLQGRNTEAFF
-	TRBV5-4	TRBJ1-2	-	TGTGCCAGCAGCTTGGGGGGAGGAGGGGCGAATGCCTACACCTTC	CASSLGGGGANAYTF
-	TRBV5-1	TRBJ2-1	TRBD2	TGCGCCAGCAGCCTTAGCGGGAGGGCCTCAGGATACAATGAGCAGTTCTTC	CASSLSGRASGYNEQFF
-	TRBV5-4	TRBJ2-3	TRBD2	TGTGCCAGCAGCTTGGGTAGCGGGGAGACAGATACGCAGTATTTT	CASSLGSGETDTQYF
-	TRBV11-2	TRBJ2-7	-	TGTGCCAGCAGCTTGTTAACGGCCTCTTCGGGGCAGTACTTC	CASSLLTASSGQYF
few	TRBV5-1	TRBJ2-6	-	TGCGCCAGCAGCCCCTCTCTTGGGGCCAACGTCCTGACTTTC	CASSPSLGANVLTF
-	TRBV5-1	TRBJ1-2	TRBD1	TGCGCCAGCAGCTTGGAGACAGGGGGAGGCTACACCTTC	CASSLETGGGYTF
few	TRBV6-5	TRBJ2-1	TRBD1	TGTGCCAGCAGTTACTCACCGGGACAGGGAATTCATGAGCAGTTCTTC	CASSYSPGQGIHEQFF
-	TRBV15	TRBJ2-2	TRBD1	TGTGCCACCAGCACCGGACAGGGAACGAACACCGGGGAGCTGTTTTTT	CATSTGQGTNTGELFF
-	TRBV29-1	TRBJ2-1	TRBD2	TGCAGCGTGGGGACTATCTCCTACAATGAGCAGTTCTTC	CSVGTISYNEQFF
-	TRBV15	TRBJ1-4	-	TGTGCCACCAGCAGCACCAGGACAGACAGTAATGAAAAACTGTTTTTT	CATSSTRTDSNEKLFF
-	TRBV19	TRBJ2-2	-	TGTGCCAGTAGTATCATGGCGGGAACCGGGGAGCTGTTTTTT	CASSIMAGTGELFF
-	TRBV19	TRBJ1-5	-	TGTGCCAGTAGTACAATCCAGGGGAATCAGCCCCAGCATTTT	CASSTIQGNQPQHF
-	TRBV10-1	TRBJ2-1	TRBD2	TGCGCCAGCAGTTCGGGGGGATTCGGTGAGCAGTTCTTC	CASSSGGFGEQFF
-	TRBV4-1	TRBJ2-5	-	TGCGCCAGCAGCCAAGATCCCGGGGTCGGAGAGACCCAGTACTTC	CASSQDPGVGETQYF
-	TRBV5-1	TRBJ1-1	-	TGCGCCAGCAGCTTTGGGACGGAGGGTCTGGAAGCTTTCTTT	CASSFGTEGLEAFF
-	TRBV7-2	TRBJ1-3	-	TGTGCCAGCAGCTTATCTGTGTTCACCATATATTTT	CASSLSVFTIYF
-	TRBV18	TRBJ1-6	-	TGTGCCAGCTCACCACAGGGGAACTCCTATAATTCACCCCTCCACTTT	CASSPQGNSYNSPLHF
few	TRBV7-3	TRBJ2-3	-	TGTGCCAGCAGCTTAGGACAGCGCACAGATACGCAGTATTTT	CASSLGQRTDTQYF
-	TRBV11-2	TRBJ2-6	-	TGTGCCAGCAGCCCAATCGCAGGGTGGAACTCTGGGGCCAACGGCCTGACTTTC	CASSPIAGWNSGANGLTF
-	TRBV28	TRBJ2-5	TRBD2	TGTGCCAGCAGCTCGAGGGAGGGGATACAAGAGACCCAGTACTTC	CASSSREGIQETQYF
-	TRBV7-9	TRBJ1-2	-	TGTGCCAGCAGCTTAGGTGGCTCCCACCGGGAGAACTATGGCTACACCTTC	CASSLGGSHRENYGYTF
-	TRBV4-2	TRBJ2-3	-	TGTGCCAGCAGCCTCAGCGTTGGTTGGTCAGGGGCGACAGATACGCAGTATTTT	CASSLSVGWSGATDTQYF
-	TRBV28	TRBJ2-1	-	TGTGCCAGCAGACTAGAAAATGAGCAGTTCTTC	CASRLENEQFF
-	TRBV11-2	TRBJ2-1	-	TGTGCCAGCACCTTAACGGGTTACAATGAGCAGTTCTTC	CASTLTGYNEQFF